These 14 T cell receptor beta chains came from one sample sequenced in a study of blood T cells in healthy people across ages. A sample-barcoded 5' primer and a J-beta primer mix were used in a second PCR of roughly 7 to 12 cycles. TCRdb independently ran MiXCR on the 5' RACE reads; one entry per CDR3 protein. The sample shows about 1.6 million distinct CDR3 sequences, 34% of them seen only once. Source material: blood. These TCRs come from a woman aged 25 to 39 in good health.

This clonotype was seen many times. The CDR3 DNA reads TGTGCCATCAGTGAGGGACAGGGACAAGAGACCCAGTACTTC. The encoded protein is CAISEGQGQETQYF. The genes are TRBV10-3 and TRBJ2-5, with 8 bases identical to TRBD1. Germline-derived CDR1 and CDR2 are ENHRY and SYGVKD. CDR3 length equals 14 residues. V shed 2 bases and J 2 bases; nucleotides not matched to a gene: 1.

The chain recombines TRBV27 with TRBJ2-1; TRBD2 agrees at 9 bases. Trimming at V came to 3 bases and at J to 8 bases, leaving 11 bases not matched to a gene. The germline CDR1 and CDR2 sequences are MNHEY and SMNVEV (reference sequence). The CDR3 length is 16 residues. The CDR3 protein is CASSFAVDSGSYEQFF. DNA of the CDR3: TGTGCCAGCAGTTTTGCAGTGGATAGCGGGAGTTATGAGCAGTTCTTC.

This clonotype was seen once. V is TRBV6-6 and J is TRBJ2-5; 8 bases are a match to TRBD1. Germline values: CDR1 MNHNY, CDR2 SVGAGI (reference sequence). There are 17 residues in the CDR3. The trim removed 5 bases at V and 5 bases at J, leaving 16 bases unmatched. The CDR3 bases are TGTGCCAGCAGTCACGGGACAGGCGTTGACCATGGGGAGACCCAGTACTTC. This translates into CASSHGTGVDHGETQYF.

The table lists this clonotype with a few counts. A much larger clone lies a single base off, so this may be a read error. The chain carries TRBV20-1 and TRBJ1-2, with D tentatively TRBD1 (5 bases). The CDR3 spans 14 residues. Germline values: CDR1 DFQATT, CDR2 SNEGSKA (reference sequence). Trimming removed 5 bases at V and 7 bases at J, with 20 bases between. The CDR3 loop reads CSAEEGRERSGYTF. In DNA, the CDR3 is TGCAGTGCTGAAGAGGGCAGGGAGAGGAGTGGCTACACCTTC.

The rearrangement links TRBV7-6 to TRBJ2-5, with 8 positions matching TRBD2. Near its end, the DNA agrees better with TRBJ2-7, so the J call may be wrong. Germline loops: CDR1 SGHVS, CDR2 FNYEAQ. The CDR3 spans 15 residues. The CDR3: CASSLSGGATYEQYF. DNA for the CDR3: TGTGCCAGCAGCTTGAGCGGGGGCGCTACCTACGAGCAGTACTTC.

In this sample, this clonotype turned up a few times. This chain joins TRBV7-9 and TRBJ2-3; TRBD2 aligns across 11 bases. CDR1 and CDR2 (germline): SEHNR, FQNEAQ (reference sequence). This CDR3 region has 15 residues. In DNA form, the CDR3 reads TGTGCAGTAACACCGGGACTAGCGGACACAGATACGCAGTATTTT. Protein: CAVTPGLADTDTQYF.

This clonotype was observed a few times. The junction does not match germline at one end; this may be a read error. The V gene is TRBV29-1, the J gene TRBJ2-7, with D unclear. The CDR3 spans 12 residues. The germline V gene has CDR1 SQVTM and CDR2 ANQGSEA. The DNA for the CDR3 is TGCAGCGGTGAAGATAATGGTTACGAGCAGTACTTC. Translating gives CSGEDNGYEQYF.

The chain joins TRBV21-1 to TRBJ2-1; the DNA was not used to check the table's D call, TRBD1. TRBV21-1 has pseudogene status. The CDR3 runs to 15 residues. The CDR3: CASSNETERDNEQFF. CDR3 nucleotide sequence: TGTGCCAGCAGCAATGAGACAGAGAGGGACAATGAGCAGTTCTTC.

The chain recombines TRBV2 with TRBJ2-4, with a possible D match to TRBD1 (6 bases). Matching the DNA end better, TRBJ2-7 makes the J call doubtful. Germline V gene sequence: CDR1 SNHLY, CDR2 FYNNEI. The CDR3 has 12 amino acids. This CDR3 is CAKGDGSYEQYF. The CDR3 DNA reads as TGTGCCAAGGGGGACGGTTCTTACGAGCAGTACTTC.

This clonotype came up many times. The chain couples TRBV5-1 to TRBJ2-7; the match to TRBD1 covers 11 bases. The length of the CDR3 is 15 residues. The junction had 6 bases not matched to a gene; V was cut back by 4 bases and J by 3 bases. CDR1 is SGHRS and CDR2 is YFSETQ in the germline V gene. The CDR3 is CASSAGQGALYEQYF. The CDR3 DNA is TGCGCCAGCAGCGCCGGACAGGGGGCTCTCTACGAGCAGTACTTC. Full variable domain (missing parts from reference TRBV5-1 and TRBJ2-7): KAGVTQTPRYLIKTRGQQVTLSCSPISGHRSVSWYQQTPGQGLQFLFEYFSETQRNKGNFPGRFSGRQFSNSRSEMNVSTLELGDSALYLCASSAGQGALYEQYFGPGTRLTVT.

The rearrangement joins TRBV6-6 to TRBJ2-5; 11 nucleotides agree with TRBD1. The germline gives CDR1 MNHNY, CDR2 SVGAGI (reference sequence). Trimming took 0 bases from V and 2 from J; bases not matched to a gene: 2. The CDR3 spans 16 residues. This CDR3 is CASSYSGQGGQETQYF. CDR3 bases: TGTGCCAGCAGTTACTCGGGACAGGGGGGACAAGAGACCCAGTACTTC.

The V gene is TRBV2, the J gene TRBJ2-1, with 8 nucleotides matching TRBD1. The V and J ends lost 9 bases and 8 bases, in that order; junction bases with no gene match: 6. The germline V gene encodes CDR1 SNHLY and CDR2 FYNNEI. The CDR3 runs to 12 residues. In DNA form, the CDR3 reads TGTGCCAGGGGGGACAGGCTGTATGAGCAGTTCTTC. It encodes CARGDRLYEQFF. The full variable domain, in which reference TRBV2 and TRBJ2-1 provide the parts outside the CDR3, is EPEVTQTPSHQVTQMGQEVILRCVPISNHLYFYWYRQILGQKVEFLVSFYNNEISEKSEIFDDQFSVERPDGSNFTLKIRSTKLEDSAMYFCARGDRLYEQFFGPGTRLTVL.

This clonotype was detected only a few times. This sequence joins TRBV27 and TRBJ2-2, with a tentative D call TRBD1 (6 bases). Germline loops: CDR1 MNHEY, CDR2 SMNVEV (reference sequence). The ends were cut back, 3 bases at V and 1 base at J, with 15 bases in the middle. This CDR3 comprises 17 residues. The CDR3 loop is CASSFDRDIKNTGELFF. CDR3 nucleotides: TGTGCCAGCAGTTTTGACCGGGACATTAAGAACACCGGGGAGCTGTTTTTT.

In its sample, this clonotype was seen many times. The chain joins TRBV3-1 to TRBJ1-2, with a tentative D call TRBD1 (6 bases). The V and J ends lost 1 base and 2 bases respectively, with 8 bases between them. Germline assignment: CDR1 LGHDT and CDR2 YNNKEL (reference sequence). This CDR3 is built from 14 residues. CDR3 bases: TGTGCCAGCAGCCAAGCGGGGGGCAACTATGGCTACACCTTC. Its protein product is CASSQAGGNYGYTF.